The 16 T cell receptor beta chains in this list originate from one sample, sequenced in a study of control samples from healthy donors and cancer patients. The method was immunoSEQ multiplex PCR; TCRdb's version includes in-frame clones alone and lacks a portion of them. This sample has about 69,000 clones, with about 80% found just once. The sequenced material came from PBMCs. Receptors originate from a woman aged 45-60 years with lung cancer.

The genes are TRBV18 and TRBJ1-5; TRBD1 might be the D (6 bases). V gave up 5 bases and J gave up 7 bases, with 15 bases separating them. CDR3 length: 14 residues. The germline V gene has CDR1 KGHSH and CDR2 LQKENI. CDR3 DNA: TGTGCCAGCTCATTACAGGGTAGTAGCCAGCCCCAGCATTTT. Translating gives CASSLQGSSQPQHF.

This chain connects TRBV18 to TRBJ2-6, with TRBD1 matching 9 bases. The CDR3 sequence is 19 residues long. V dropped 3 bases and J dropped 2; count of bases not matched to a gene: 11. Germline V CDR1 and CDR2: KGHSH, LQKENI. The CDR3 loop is CASSPRGTGGLTGANVLTF. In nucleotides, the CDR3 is TGTGCCAGCTCACCCAGGGGAACAGGGGGCCTCACTGGGGCCAACGTCCTGACTTTC.

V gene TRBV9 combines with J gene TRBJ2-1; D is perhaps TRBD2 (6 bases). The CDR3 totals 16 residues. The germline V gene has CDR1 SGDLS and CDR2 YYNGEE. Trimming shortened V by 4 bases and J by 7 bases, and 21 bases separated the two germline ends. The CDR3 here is CASSPRATPRGNEQFF. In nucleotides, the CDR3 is TGTGCCAGCAGCCCCCGGGCCACCCCCCGGGGGAATGAGCAGTTCTTC.

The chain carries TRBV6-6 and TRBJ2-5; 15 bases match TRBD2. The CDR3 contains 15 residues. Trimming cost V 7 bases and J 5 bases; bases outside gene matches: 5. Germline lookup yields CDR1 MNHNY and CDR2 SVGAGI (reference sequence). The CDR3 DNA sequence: TGTGCCAGCATCGGACTAGCGGGGGGGCTGGAGACCCAGTACTTC. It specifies CASIGLAGGLETQYF.

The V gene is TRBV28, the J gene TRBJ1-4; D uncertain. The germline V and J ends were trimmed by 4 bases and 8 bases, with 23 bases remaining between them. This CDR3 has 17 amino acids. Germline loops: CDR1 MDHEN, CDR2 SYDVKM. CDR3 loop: CASSSVSGVSEVEKLFF. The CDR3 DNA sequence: TGTGCCAGCAGTTCCGTCTCGGGTGTATCCGAAGTCGAAAAACTGTTTTTT.

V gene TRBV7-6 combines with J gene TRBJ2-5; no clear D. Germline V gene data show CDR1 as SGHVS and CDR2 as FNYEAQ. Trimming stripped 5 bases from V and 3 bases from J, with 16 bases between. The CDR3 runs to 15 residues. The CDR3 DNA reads TGTGCCAGCAGCCTTCGCCTTTTGGCGGAAGAGACCCAGTACTTC. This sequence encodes CASSLRLLAEETQYF.

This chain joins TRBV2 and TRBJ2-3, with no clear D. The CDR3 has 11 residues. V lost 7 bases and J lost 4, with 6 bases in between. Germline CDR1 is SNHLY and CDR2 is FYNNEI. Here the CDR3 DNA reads TGTGCCAGCAAAGGGTCAGATACGCAGTATTTT. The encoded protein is CASKGSDTQYF.

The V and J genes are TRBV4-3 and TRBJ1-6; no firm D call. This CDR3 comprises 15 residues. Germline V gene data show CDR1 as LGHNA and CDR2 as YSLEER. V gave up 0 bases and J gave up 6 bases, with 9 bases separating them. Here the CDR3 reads CASSQEDGGNSPLHF. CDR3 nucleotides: TGCGCCAGCAGCCAAGAAGATGGCGGTAATTCACCCCTCCACTTT.

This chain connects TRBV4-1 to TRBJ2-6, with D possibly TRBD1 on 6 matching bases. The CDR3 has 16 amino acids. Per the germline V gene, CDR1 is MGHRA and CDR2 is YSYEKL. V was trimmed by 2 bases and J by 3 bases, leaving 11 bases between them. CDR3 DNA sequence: TGCGCCAGCAGCCAATCTCAGGGGCTTGGGGCCAACGTCCTGACTTTC. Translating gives CASSQSQGLGANVLTF.

The chain's CDR3 is CASSPSTGQGARGYTF. The CDR3 DNA is TGTGCCAGCAGCCCATCGACGGGACAGGGGGCGCGAGGCTACACCTTC. This chain links TRBV7-2 with TRBJ1-2, with 12 bases fitting TRBD1. The CDR3 covers 16 residues. Germline assignment: CDR1 SGHTA and CDR2 FQGNSA. The V gene end was trimmed by 5 bases and the J gene end by 8 bases; junction bases not matched to a gene: 12.

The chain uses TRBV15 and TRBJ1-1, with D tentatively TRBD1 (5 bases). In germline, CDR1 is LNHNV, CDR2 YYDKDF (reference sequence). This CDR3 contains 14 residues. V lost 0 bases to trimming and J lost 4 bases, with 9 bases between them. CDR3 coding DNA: TGTGCCACCAGCAGAGATCCCACAGGCACTGAAGCTTTCTTT. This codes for CATSRDPTGTEAFF.

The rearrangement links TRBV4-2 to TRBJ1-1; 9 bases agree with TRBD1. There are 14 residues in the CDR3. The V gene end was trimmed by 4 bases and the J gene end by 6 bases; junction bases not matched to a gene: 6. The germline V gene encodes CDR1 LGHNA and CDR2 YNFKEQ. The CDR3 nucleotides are TGTGCCAGCAGCCCCCCGGACAGGGGCGCTGAAGCTTTCTTT. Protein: CASSPPDRGAEAFF.

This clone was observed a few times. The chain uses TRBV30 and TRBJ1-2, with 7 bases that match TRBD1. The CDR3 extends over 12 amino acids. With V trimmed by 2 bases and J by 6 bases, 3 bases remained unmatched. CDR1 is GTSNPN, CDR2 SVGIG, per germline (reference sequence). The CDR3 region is CAWSPTGNGYTF. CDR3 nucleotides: TGTGCCTGGAGTCCGACAGGGAATGGCTACACCTTC.

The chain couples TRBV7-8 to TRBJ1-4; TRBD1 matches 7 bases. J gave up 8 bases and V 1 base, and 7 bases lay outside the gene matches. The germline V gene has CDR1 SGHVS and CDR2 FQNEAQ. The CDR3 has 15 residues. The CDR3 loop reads CASSLGQGEREKLFF. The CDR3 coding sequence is TGTGCCAGCAGCTTAGGGCAGGGGGAAAGGGAAAAACTGTTTTTT.

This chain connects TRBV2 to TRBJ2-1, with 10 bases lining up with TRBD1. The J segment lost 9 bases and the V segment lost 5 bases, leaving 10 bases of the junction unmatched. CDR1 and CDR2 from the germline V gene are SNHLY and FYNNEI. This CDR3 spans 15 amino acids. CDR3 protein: CASSSPGQGTTEQFF. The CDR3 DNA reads TGTGCCAGCAGTTCGCCGGGACAGGGGACAACTGAGCAGTTCTTC.

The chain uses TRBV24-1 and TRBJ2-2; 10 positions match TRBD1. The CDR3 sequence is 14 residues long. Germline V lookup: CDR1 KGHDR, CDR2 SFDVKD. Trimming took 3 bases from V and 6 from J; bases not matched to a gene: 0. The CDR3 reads CATSDGTGAGELFF. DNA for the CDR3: TGTGCCACCAGTGATGGGACAGGGGCCGGGGAGCTGTTTTTT.